Listed below are T cell receptor beta chains from one sample, sequenced in a study of CD8 T cells in Susac syndrome. A single record per CDR3 protein comes from TCRdb applying MiXCR to the immunoSEQ multiplex PCR reads. The table has some 150,000 distinct CDR3 sequences, roughly 94% seen once. Input material: CD4+ T cells from PBMCs. The receptors originated from a human donor with Susac syndrome. CDR3s include the opening cysteine and the closing phenylalanine or tryptophan. D genes are given only for firm matches. Some rows mark clone size as missing; the rest say once, few, many or name a class of expanded clone.

d_call: NA
v_call: TRBV18
clone_size: NA
j_call: TRBJ1-1
cdr3_aa: CASSLRQDLNTEAFF
cdr3_nt: TGTGCCAGCTCCCTTAGACAGGACCTGAACACTGAAGCTTTCTTT

d_call: TRBD2
v_call: TRBV30
clone_size: NA
j_call: TRBJ2-7
cdr3_aa: CAWSAGLAGTYEQYF
cdr3_nt: TGTGCCTGGAGTGCGGGACTAGCGGGAACGTACGAGCAGTACTTC

d_call: TRBD2
v_call: TRBV20-1
clone_size: NA
j_call: TRBJ2-1
cdr3_aa: CSASLLAGGGQFF
cdr3_nt: TGCAGTGCTAGTCTCCTAGCGGGGGGTGGGCAGTTCTTC

d_call: NA
v_call: TRBV29-1
clone_size: NA
j_call: TRBJ1-1
cdr3_aa: CSALLTGYTEAFF
cdr3_nt: TGCAGCGCTCTTTTAACGGGGTACACTGAAGCTTTCTTT

d_call: TRBD1
v_call: TRBV2
clone_size: NA
j_call: TRBJ1-5
cdr3_aa: CASSGQGGQPQHF
cdr3_nt: TGTGCCAGCAGCGGACAGGGGGGCCAGCCCCAGCATTTT

d_call: NA
v_call: TRBV30
clone_size: NA
j_call: TRBJ1-3
cdr3_aa: CARSSGNTIYF
cdr3_nt: TGTGCCCGCTCCTCTGGAAACACCATATATTTT

d_call: NA
v_call: TRBV23-1
clone_size: NA
j_call: TRBJ2-7
cdr3_aa: CASSQSEPGEQYF
cdr3_nt: TGCGCCAGCAGTCAATCGGAGCCGGGGGAGCAGTACTTC

d_call: TRBD1
v_call: TRBV28
clone_size: NA
j_call: TRBJ1-1
cdr3_aa: CASSPTPGQGGTEAFF
cdr3_nt: TGTGCCAGCAGTCCCACTCCGGGACAGGGAGGCACTGAAGCTTTCTTT

d_call: NA
v_call: TRBV2
clone_size: once
j_call: TRBJ2-1
cdr3_aa: CASSSGGNEQFF
cdr3_nt: TGTGCCAGCTCATCCGGGGGTAATGAGCAGTTCTTC

d_call: NA
v_call: TRBV2
clone_size: NA
j_call: TRBJ1-6
cdr3_aa: CASADSSPLHF
cdr3_nt: TGTGCCAGCGCGGATAGCTCACCCCTCCACTTT

d_call: TRBD1
v_call: TRBV14
clone_size: NA
j_call: TRBJ2-7
cdr3_aa: CASSPGQGLKDEQYF
cdr3_nt: TGTGCCAGCAGCCCTGGACAGGGGTTGAAAGACGAGCAGTACTTC

d_call: TRBD2
v_call: TRBV20-1
clone_size: NA
j_call: TRBJ2-7
cdr3_aa: CSVLAGVYEQYF
cdr3_nt: TGCAGTGTGCTAGCGGGGGTTTACGAGCAGTACTTC

d_call: NA
v_call: TRBV5-8
clone_size: NA
j_call: TRBJ2-5
cdr3_aa: CASGGLQETQYF
cdr3_nt: TGTGCCAGCGGAGGGCTCCAAGAGACCCAGTACTTC

d_call: NA
v_call: TRBV29-1
clone_size: NA
j_call: TRBJ2-5
cdr3_aa: CSVGPDHETQYF
cdr3_nt: TGCAGCGTTGGGCCAGACCATGAGACCCAGTACTTC

d_call: NA
v_call: TRBV3-1
clone_size: NA
j_call: TRBJ2-2
cdr3_aa: CASSSKGRTGELFF
cdr3_nt: TGTGCCAGCAGTTCCAAGGGGCGGACCGGGGAGCTGTTTTTT

d_call: TRBD1
v_call: TRBV5-1
clone_size: NA
j_call: TRBJ2-5
cdr3_aa: CASSPAGQGRETQYF
cdr3_nt: TGCGCCAGCAGCCCAGCAGGACAGGGGCGAGAGACCCAGTACTTC

d_call: NA
v_call: TRBV20-1
clone_size: NA
j_call: TRBJ1-2
cdr3_aa: CSASAGGSYTF
cdr3_nt: TGCAGTGCGTCGGCCGGGGGGAGCTACACCTTC

d_call: NA
v_call: TRBV20-1
clone_size: NA
j_call: TRBJ2-5
cdr3_aa: CSAPPQPTQTQYF
cdr3_nt: TGCAGTGCTCCCCCCCAGCCTACCCAGACCCAGTACTTC

d_call: NA
v_call: TRBV4-1
clone_size: NA
j_call: TRBJ1-2
cdr3_aa: CASSQSPRQGTIGGYTF
cdr3_nt: TGCGCCAGCAGCCAATCTCCCCGCCAGGGGACAATAGGCGGCTACACCTTC

d_call: NA
v_call: TRBV20-1
clone_size: once
j_call: TRBJ2-7
cdr3_aa: CSASLGQSYEQYF
cdr3_nt: TGCAGTGCTAGTTTAGGGCAGTCCTACGAGCAGTACTTC

d_call: NA
v_call: TRBV28
clone_size: NA
j_call: TRBJ1-5
cdr3_aa: CASSWEGNQPQHF
cdr3_nt: TGTGCCAGCAGTTGGGAGGGCAATCAGCCCCAGCATTTT

d_call: NA
v_call: TRBV11-2
clone_size: NA
j_call: TRBJ2-5
cdr3_aa: CASSLGDLRRETQYF
cdr3_nt: TGTGCCAGCAGCTTAGGGGACCTGAGGCGGGAGACCCAGTACTTC

d_call: TRBD1
v_call: TRBV14
clone_size: NA
j_call: TRBJ1-1
cdr3_aa: CASSRKQGWTEAFF
cdr3_nt: TGTGCCAGCAGCCGCAAACAGGGGTGGACTGAAGCTTTCTTT

d_call: NA
v_call: TRBV7-9
clone_size: NA
j_call: TRBJ2-5
cdr3_aa: CASSPREGLQETQYF
cdr3_nt: TGTGCCAGCAGCCCTCGAGAAGGACTCCAAGAGACCCAGTACTTC

d_call: TRBD2
v_call: TRBV30
clone_size: NA
j_call: TRBJ2-5
cdr3_aa: CAWSVLVLAGGWETQYF
cdr3_nt: TGTGCCTGGAGTGTACTCGTACTAGCGGGGGGTTGGGAGACCCAGTACTTC

d_call: NA
v_call: TRBV29-1
clone_size: NA
j_call: TRBJ2-5
cdr3_aa: CSVPGPSQETQYF
cdr3_nt: TGCAGCGTACCCGGACCATCACAAGAGACCCAGTACTTC

d_call: NA
v_call: TRBV29-1
clone_size: NA
j_call: TRBJ1-2
cdr3_aa: CSATISGGYTF
cdr3_nt: TGCAGCGCGACGATCTCCGGTGGCTACACCTTC

d_call: NA
v_call: TRBV20-1
clone_size: NA
j_call: TRBJ2-1
cdr3_aa: CSAVYNEQFF
cdr3_nt: TGCAGTGCGGTTTACAATGAGCAGTTCTTC

d_call: NA
v_call: TRBV29-1
clone_size: once
j_call: TRBJ2-5
cdr3_aa: CSVGEVETQYF
cdr3_nt: TGCAGCGTTGGAGAGGTGGAGACCCAGTACTTC

d_call: TRBD1
v_call: TRBV20-1
clone_size: NA
j_call: TRBJ2-5
cdr3_aa: CSASLAGTGETQYF
cdr3_nt: TGCAGTGCGAGCCTCGCAGGGACAGGAGAGACCCAGTACTTC

d_call: NA
v_call: TRBV6-2/TRBV6-3
clone_size: NA
j_call: TRBJ2-2
cdr3_aa: CASRRDGELFF
cdr3_nt: TGTGCCAGCCGAAGGGACGGGGAGCTGTTTTTT

d_call: TRBD2
v_call: TRBV12-3/TRBV12-4
clone_size: NA
j_call: TRBJ2-1
cdr3_aa: CASSLLAGAEQFF
cdr3_nt: TGTGCCAGCAGTTTGCTAGCGGGGGCTGAGCAGTTCTTC

d_call: NA
v_call: TRBV5-6
clone_size: NA
j_call: TRBJ2-5
cdr3_aa: CASSLGDPQETQYF
cdr3_nt: TGTGCCAGCAGCTTGGGGGACCCCCAGGAGACCCAGTACTTC

d_call: NA
v_call: TRBV6-2/TRBV6-3
clone_size: NA
j_call: TRBJ2-3
cdr3_aa: CASSYTPRADTTDTQYF
cdr3_nt: TGTGCCAGCAGTTACACCCCACGAGCGGACACCACAGATACGCAGTATTTT